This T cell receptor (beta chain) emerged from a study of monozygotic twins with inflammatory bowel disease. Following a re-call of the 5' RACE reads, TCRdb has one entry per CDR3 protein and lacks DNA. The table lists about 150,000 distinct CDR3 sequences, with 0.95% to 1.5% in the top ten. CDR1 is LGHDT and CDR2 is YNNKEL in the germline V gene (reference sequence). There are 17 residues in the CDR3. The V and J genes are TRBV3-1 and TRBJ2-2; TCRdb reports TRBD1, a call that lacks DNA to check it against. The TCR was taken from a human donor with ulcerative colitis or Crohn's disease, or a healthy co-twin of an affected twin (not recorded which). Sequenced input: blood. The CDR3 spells CASSPPSERTYTGELFF.